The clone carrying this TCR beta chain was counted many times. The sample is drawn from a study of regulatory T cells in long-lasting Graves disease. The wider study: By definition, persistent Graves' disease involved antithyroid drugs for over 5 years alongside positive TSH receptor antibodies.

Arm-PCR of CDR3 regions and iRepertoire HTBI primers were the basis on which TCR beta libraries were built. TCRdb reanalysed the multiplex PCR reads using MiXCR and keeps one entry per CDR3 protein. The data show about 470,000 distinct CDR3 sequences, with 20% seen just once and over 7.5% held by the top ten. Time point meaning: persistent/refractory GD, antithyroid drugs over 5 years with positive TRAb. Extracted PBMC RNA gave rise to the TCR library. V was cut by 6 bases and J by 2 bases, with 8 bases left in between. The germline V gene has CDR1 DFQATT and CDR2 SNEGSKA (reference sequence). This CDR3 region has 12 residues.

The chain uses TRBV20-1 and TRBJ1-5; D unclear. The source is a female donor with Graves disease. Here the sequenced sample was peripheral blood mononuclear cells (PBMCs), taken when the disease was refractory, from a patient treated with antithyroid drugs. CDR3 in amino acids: CSASKGNQPQHF. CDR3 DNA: TGCAGTGCCTCAAAGGGCAATCAGCCCCAGCATTTT.